This T cell receptor (beta chain) was identified during a study of molecular identifiers for immune sequencing clone quantification. Study results and limitations: One cell's worth of spiked Jurkat TCR RNA was reportedly detectable among 970,000 or so naive cells.

Concerning this clonotype itself: What it recognizes is unknown.

MiXCR, applied by TCRdb to the PCR reads, yields one record per CDR3 protein. In the table there are tens of thousands of distinct CDR3 sequences, 21% of which are singletons. This TCR came from a human donor in good health. Some libraries in this study had Jurkat cell RNA spiked in. The sequencing input was naive CD8+ T cells from blood, with Jurkat cell RNA spiked in. Subset: FACS-sorted CD8+CD4-CCR7+CD45RA+ naive T cells.

The CDR3 DNA reads TGTGCCAGCAGTTCTTCAGGCTCTGAAGCTTTCTTT. The encoded protein is CASSSSGSEAFF. J is TRBJ1-1 and V is TRBV27; no clear D. Looked up from germline, CDR1 is MNHEY and CDR2 is SMNVEV (reference sequence). V lost 4 bases, J lost 6 bases, and 9 bases lay in between. There are 12 residues in the CDR3.